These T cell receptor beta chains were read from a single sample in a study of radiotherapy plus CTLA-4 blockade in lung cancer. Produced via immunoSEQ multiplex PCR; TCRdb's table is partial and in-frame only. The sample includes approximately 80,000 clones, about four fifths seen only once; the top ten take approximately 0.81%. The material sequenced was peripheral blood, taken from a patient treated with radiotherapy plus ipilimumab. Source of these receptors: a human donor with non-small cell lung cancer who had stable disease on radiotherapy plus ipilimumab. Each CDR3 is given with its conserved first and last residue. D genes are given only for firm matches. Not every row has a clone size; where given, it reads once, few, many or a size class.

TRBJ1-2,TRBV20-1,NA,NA,CSAQDGYGYTF,TGCAGTGCTCAAGACGGGTATGGCTACACCTTC
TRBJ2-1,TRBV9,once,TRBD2,CASSTRTSEVEQFF,TGTGCCAGCAGCACCCGGACTAGCGAAGTTGAGCAGTTCTTC
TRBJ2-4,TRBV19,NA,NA,CASREGALAKNIQYF,TGTGCCAGTAGGGAGGGGGCGCTCGCCAAAAACATTCAGTACTTC
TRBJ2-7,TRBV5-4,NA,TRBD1,CASSLAQGDSYEQYF,TGTGCCAGCAGCTTGGCCCAGGGGGATTCCTACGAGCAGTACTTC
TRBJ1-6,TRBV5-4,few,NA,CASSSSPGVVNSPLHF,TGTGCCAGCAGCTCGAGCCCGGGCGTGGTTAATTCACCCCTCCACTTT
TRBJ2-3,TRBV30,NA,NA,CACLLPPLTDTQYF,TGTGCCTGCTTGTTACCCCCTCTCACAGATACGCAGTATTTT
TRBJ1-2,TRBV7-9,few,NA,CASSSRTVYGYTF,TGTGCCAGCAGCTCCCGGACAGTCTATGGCTACACCTTC
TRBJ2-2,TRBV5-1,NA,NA,CASSLGAITGELFF,TGCGCCAGCAGCTTGGGGGCGATCACCGGGGAGCTGTTTTTT
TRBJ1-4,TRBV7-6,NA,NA,CASSLGSGNEKLFF,TGTGCCAGCAGCTTAGGGAGTGGGAATGAAAAACTGTTTTTT
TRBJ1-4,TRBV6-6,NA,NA,CASSPPQGRVGEKLFF,TGTGCCAGCAGCCCCCCGCAGGGCAGGGTAGGGGAAAAACTGTTTTTT
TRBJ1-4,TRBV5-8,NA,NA,CASSLGQLPTNEKLFF,TGTGCCAGCAGCTTGGGACAGCTCCCTACTAATGAAAAACTGTTTTTT
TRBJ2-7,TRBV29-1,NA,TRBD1,CSVLTGTGYEQYF,TGCAGCGTCCTAACCGGGACAGGCTACGAGCAGTACTTC
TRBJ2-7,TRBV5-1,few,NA,CASSLAGRRSSYEQYF,TGCGCCAGCAGCTTGGCGGGGCGGAGGAGCTCCTACGAGCAGTACTTC
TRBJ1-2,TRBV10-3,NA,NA,CAISETGRGGYTF,TGTGCCATCAGTGAGACAGGGCGTGGGGGCTACACCTTC
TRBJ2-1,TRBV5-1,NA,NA,CASSLADQPRKFF,TGCGCCAGCAGCTTGGCCGACCAGCCGAGGAAGTTCTTC
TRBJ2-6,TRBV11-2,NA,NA,CASSLDQGPSAANVLTF,TGTGCCAGCAGCTTAGATCAGGGGCCTTCAGCGGCCAACGTCCTGACTTTC
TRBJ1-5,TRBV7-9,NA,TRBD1,CASSLGTGGGFGQPQHF,TGTGCCAGCAGCTTGGGGACAGGGGGCGGTTTCGGTCAGCCCCAGCATTTT
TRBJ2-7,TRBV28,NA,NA,CASSSGGPYEQYF,TGTGCCAGCAGTTCCGGGGGGCCCTACGAGCAGTACTTC
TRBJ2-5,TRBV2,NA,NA,CASRGGLQETQYF,TGTGCCAGCAGAGGGGGGCTCCAAGAGACCCAGTACTTC
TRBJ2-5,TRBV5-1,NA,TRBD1,CASSEGQGRETQYF,TGCGCCAGCAGCGAGGGACAGGGTCGGGAGACCCAGTACTTC
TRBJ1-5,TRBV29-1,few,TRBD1,CSVIGQGGNQPQHF,TGCAGCGTTATAGGACAGGGAGGCAATCAGCCCCAGCATTTT
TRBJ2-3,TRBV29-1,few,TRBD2,CSVGVAGEYTQYF,TGCAGCGTTGGGGTAGCGGGAGAGTATACGCAGTATTTT
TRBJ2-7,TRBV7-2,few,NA,CASRDPRYEQYF,TGTGCCAGCAGGGATCCCCGCTACGAGCAGTACTTC
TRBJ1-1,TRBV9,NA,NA,CASSVGGWTEAFF,TGTGCCAGCAGCGTAGGAGGGTGGACTGAAGCTTTCTTT
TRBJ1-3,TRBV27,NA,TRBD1,CASSSHRGDTIYF,TGTGCCAGCAGTTCGCACAGGGGAGACACCATATATTTT
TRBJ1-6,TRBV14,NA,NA,CTSSRRQSLNSPLHF,TGTACCAGCAGCCGAAGACAGTCCCTGAATTCACCCCTCCACTTT
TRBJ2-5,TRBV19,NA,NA,CASSTPGETGGVYF,TGTGCCAGTAGTACCCCGGGCGAGACGGGTGGGGTGTACTTC
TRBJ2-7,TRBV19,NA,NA,CASSMRPGASYEQYF,TGTGCCAGTAGTATGAGGCCGGGGGCTTCTTACGAGCAGTACTTC
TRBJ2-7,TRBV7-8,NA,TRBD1,CASSFGQAYEQYF,TGTGCCAGCAGCTTCGGACAGGCCTACGAGCAGTACTTC
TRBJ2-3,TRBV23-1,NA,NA,CASAPSTGSTDTQYF,TGCGCCAGCGCCCCCTCAACAGGGAGCACAGATACGCAGTATTTT
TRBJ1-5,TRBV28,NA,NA,CASSLRRQPQHF,TGTGCCAGCAGTTTGCGTAGGCAGCCCCAGCATTTT
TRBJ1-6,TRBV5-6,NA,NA,CASSSQGMHNSPLHF,TGTGCCAGCAGCTCCCAGGGGATGCATAATTCACCCCTCCACTTT
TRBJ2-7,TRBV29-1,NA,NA,CSVPVGAQSSYEQYF,TGCAGCGTTCCTGTAGGGGCCCAGAGCTCCTACGAGCAGTACTTC
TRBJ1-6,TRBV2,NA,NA,CASRAGLLGSPLHF,TGTGCCAGCAGAGCGGGACTATTGGGTTCACCCCTCCACTTT
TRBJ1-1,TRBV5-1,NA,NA,CASSLSGTDNTEAFF,TGCGCCAGCAGCTTATCGGGGACCGACAACACTGAAGCTTTCTTT
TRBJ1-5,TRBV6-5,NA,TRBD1,CASNSNRGQPQHF,TGTGCCAGCAACTCTAACAGGGGTCAGCCCCAGCATTTT
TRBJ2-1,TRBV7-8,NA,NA,CASSPNRDREQFF,TGTGCCAGCAGCCCCAACCGTGACAGGGAGCAGTTCTTC
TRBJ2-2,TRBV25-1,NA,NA,CASRTGTGELFF,TGTGCCAGCAGAACGGGAACGGGGGAGCTGTTTTTT
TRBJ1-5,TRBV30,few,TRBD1,CAWSVPSTGRNQPQHF,TGTGCCTGGAGTGTACCCTCGACAGGGAGGAATCAGCCCCAGCATTTT
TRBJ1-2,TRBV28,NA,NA,CASSLMPGGKYGYTF,TGTGCCAGCAGTTTAATGCCGGGGGGGAAATATGGCTACACCTTC
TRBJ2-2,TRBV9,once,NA,CASSVLGAAGELFF,TGTGCCAGCAGCGTATTGGGGGCAGCCGGGGAGCTGTTTTTT
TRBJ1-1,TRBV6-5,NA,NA,CASSIHRDTGAFF,TGTGCCAGCAGTATACACCGGGACACCGGTGCTTTCTTT
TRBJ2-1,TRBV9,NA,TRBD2,CASSVKGLAGYNEQFF,TGTGCCAGCAGCGTAAAGGGACTAGCGGGTTACAATGAGCAGTTCTTC
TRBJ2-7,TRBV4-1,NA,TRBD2,CASSQDSTSGRDYEQYF,TGCGCCAGCAGCCAAGATTCTACTAGCGGGAGAGACTACGAGCAGTACTTC
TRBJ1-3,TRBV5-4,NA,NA,CALEGAPGRGNTIYF,TGTGCCCTAGAAGGGGCCCCCGGGCGAGGAAACACCATATATTTT
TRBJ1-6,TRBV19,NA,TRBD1,CASSITGGQSPLHF,TGTGCCAGTAGTATAACAGGGGGCCAATCACCCCTCCACTTT
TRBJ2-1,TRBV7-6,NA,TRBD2,CASSLGMLAGGNEQFF,TGTGCCAGCAGCTTAGGCATGCTAGCGGGAGGCAATGAGCAGTTCTTC
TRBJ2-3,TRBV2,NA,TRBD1,CASSERTGDPDTQYF,TGTGCCAGCAGTGAAAGGACAGGGGACCCAGATACGCAGTATTTT
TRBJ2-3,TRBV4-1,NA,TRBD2,CASSQDETSGRIPDTQYF,TGCGCCAGCAGCCAAGACGAGACTAGCGGGAGAATACCAGATACGCAGTATTTT
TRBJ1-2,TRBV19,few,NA,CASSISAANYGYTF,TGTGCCAGTAGTATATCTGCTGCTAACTATGGCTACACCTTC
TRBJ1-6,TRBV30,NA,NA,CAWSVFGDTPLHF,TGTGCCTGGAGTGTATTTGGGGATACACCCCTCCACTTT
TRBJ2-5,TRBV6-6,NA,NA,CASSRETQYF,TGTGCCAGCAGCAGGGAGACCCAGTACTTC
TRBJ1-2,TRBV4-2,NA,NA,CASSQDLGQNYGYTF,TGTGCCAGCAGCCAAGATTTAGGCCAGAACTATGGCTACACCTTC
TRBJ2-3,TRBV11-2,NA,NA,CASSQAWTDTQYF,TGTGCCAGCAGCCAGGCATGGACAGATACGCAGTATTTT
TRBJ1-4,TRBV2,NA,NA,CASSERGHATNEKLFF,TGTGCCAGCAGTGAAAGAGGGCATGCAACTAATGAAAAACTGTTTTTT
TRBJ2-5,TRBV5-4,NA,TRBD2,CASSLGGAGVGETQYF,TGTGCCAGCAGCTTGGGAGGAGCGGGAGTGGGAGAGACCCAGTACTTC
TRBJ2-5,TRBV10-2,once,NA,CASSERVGLSQYF,TGCGCCAGCAGTGAGAGGGTGGGACTGAGCCAGTACTTC
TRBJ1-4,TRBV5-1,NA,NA,CASSLVPGSGKLFF,TGCGCCAGCAGCTTGGTCCCAGGGAGTGGAAAACTGTTTTTT
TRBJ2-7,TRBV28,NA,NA,CASSFGGAAGEQYF,TGTGCCAGCAGTTTTGGTGGGGCAGCTGGTGAGCAGTACTTC
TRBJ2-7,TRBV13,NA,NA,CASSSPPDGSYEQYF,TGTGCCAGCAGCTCCCCCCCGGACGGCTCCTACGAGCAGTACTTC